What follows are 20 T cell receptor beta chains derived from one specimen sequenced in a study of patients and donors after allogeneic stem cell transplantation. One entry per CDR3 protein results from TCRdb running MiXCR on the RT-PCR reads. The data hold 70,000 to 85,000 distinct CDR3 sequences, with about a quarter observed a single time. Sequenced sample: blood, either unsorted or a sorted T cell fraction (not recorded which). Source of these receptors: a human donor who was either an allogeneic HSCT recipient or a stem cell or donor lymphocyte infusion donor (not recorded which). It is not recorded whose cells these are; they may come from a transplant donor.

This clonotype was seen a handful of times. V is TRBV6-2 or TRBV6-3 and J is TRBJ2-1, with 8 bases fitting TRBD2. V was pared by 6 bases and J by 4 bases, with 5 bases of the junction left unmatched. This CDR3 contains 14 residues. Germline V gene data show CDR1 as MNHEY and CDR2 as SVGEGT. Written as DNA, the CDR3 is TGTGCCAGCAGCTCGGGGGGGATATACAATGAGCAGTTCTTC. As protein: CASSSGGIYNEQFF.

Many counts were recorded for this clonotype. The CDR3 region has the DNA TGTGCCAGCAGTTTAGGTCAGACAAGCAATCAGCCCCAGCATTTT. As protein: CASSLGQTSNQPQHF. The V gene is TRBV12-3 or TRBV12-4, the J gene TRBJ1-5; D is ambiguous. V gave up 1 base and J gave up 1 base, with 8 bases separating them. The CDR3 extends over 15 amino acids.

This clonotype was counted between two and nine times. The chain uses TRBV29-1 and TRBJ1-2, with TRBD1 identical over 7 bases. The germline V gene encodes CDR1 SQVTM and CDR2 ANQGSEA. CDR3 length: 14 amino acids. V was clipped by 3 bases and J by 0 bases; unmatched bases: 4. The CDR3: CSVEEGTANYGYTF. The CDR3 DNA reads TGCAGCGTTGAGGAAGGGACAGCTAACTATGGCTACACCTTC.

This chain joins TRBV7-9 and TRBJ1-2; D gene uncertain. The CDR3 covers 13 residues. CDR1 and CDR2 from the germline V gene are SEHNR and FQNEAQ (reference sequence). Trimming stripped 5 bases from V and 7 bases from J, with 14 bases between. The CDR3 DNA reads as TGTGCCAGCAGCACCCTTGGGAGAGGTGGCTACACCTTC. Its protein product is CASSTLGRGGYTF. Based on the CDR3 plus reference TRBV7-9 and TRBJ1-2, the full variable domain is DTGVSQNPRHKITKRGQNVTFRCDPISEHNRLYWYRQTLGQGPEFLTYFQNEAQLEKSRLLSDRFSAERPKGSFSTLEIQRTEQGDSAMYLCASSTLGRGGYTFGSGTRLTVV.

The table lists this clonotype with many counts. The chain carries TRBV4-3 and TRBJ2-2; D is unresolved. The CDR3 has 13 amino acids. CDR1 is LGHNA and CDR2 is YSLEER in the germline V gene. Trimming cost V 3 bases and J 7 bases, with 9 bases left between them. The CDR3 DNA follows: TGCGCCAGCAGCCATCTAGGAGTCGGGGAGCTGTTTTTT. As protein: CASSHLGVGELFF.

The chain is built from TRBV7-2 and TRBJ2-2; D remains unclear. V was pared by 4 bases and J by 4 bases, with 13 bases between. This CDR3 contains 15 residues. Germline CDR1 and CDR2: SGHTA and FQGNSA. The CDR3 sequence: CASSSSGRGTGELFF. CDR3 coding DNA: TGTGCCAGCAGCTCTTCTGGCCGAGGCACCGGGGAGCTGTTTTTT.

The gene calls are TRBV15 and TRBJ2-1; 8 bases align to TRBD2. V lost 2 bases, J lost 9 bases, and 12 bases stayed unmatched. The CDR3 covers 16 residues. Germline V lookup: CDR1 LNHNV, CDR2 YYDKDF (reference sequence). The CDR3 DNA follows: TGTGCCACCAGCAGAAACCCCGGGGGGGCGTTTACTGAGCAGTTCTTC. Its protein is CATSRNPGGAFTEQFF.

This rearrangement joins TRBV6-5 to TRBJ2-7; TRBD1 might be the D (7 bases). This CDR3 has 16 amino acids. Germline V gene lookup returns CDR1 MNHEY and CDR2 SVGAGI. Between the trimmed V and J ends, which lost 0 bases and 3 bases, there was a span of 15 bases. CDR3 bases: TGTGCCAGCAGTTACTCGGGGTGGAGGGGGCACTACGAGCAGTACTTC. Translation gives CASSYSGWRGHYEQYF.

This clonotype has a handful of counts. The chain uses TRBV12-3 or TRBV12-4 and TRBJ2-3; 10 bases map to TRBD1. The CDR3 runs 14 residues. V shed 6 bases and J 4 bases; nucleotides not matched to a gene: 4. CDR3 sequence: CASRWTGGADTQYF. The CDR3 bases are TGTGCCAGCAGATGGACAGGGGGGGCAGATACGCAGTATTTT.

This clonotype was detected only a few times. The genes are TRBV21-1 and TRBJ2-7; the D call of TRBD1 is as the table states it, not checked on the DNA. TRBV21-1 is flagged as a pseudogene. The CDR3 spans 14 residues. Here the CDR3 DNA reads TGTGCCAGCAGCTCCGGGACAGGGTCCTACGAGCAGTACTTC. Encoded protein: CASSSGTGSYEQYF.

The table lists this clonotype with a few counts. This sequence joins TRBV20-1 and TRBJ2-7; tentatively, D is TRBD1 or TRBD2 (5 bases each). The V gene lost 6 bases and the J gene lost 6 bases, with 21 bases spanning the gap. Germline CDR1 reads DFQATT; CDR2 reads SNEGSKA (reference sequence). The CDR3 extends over 14 amino acids. The CDR3 nucleotides are TGCAGTGCGCGCATCTCGGGCCTTGGGACCGAGCAGTACTTC. Protein: CSARISGLGTEQYF.

This clonotype appeared a few times. The chain carries TRBV7-9 and TRBJ2-7; 7 bases are a match to TRBD1. CDR3 length equals 13 residues. Germline V gene sequence: CDR1 SEHNR, CDR2 FQNEAQ (reference sequence). J gave up 0 bases and V 9 bases, and 5 bases lay outside the gene matches. Here the CDR3 DNA reads TGTGCCAGTGGGACAGAACTCTCCTACGAGCAGTACTTC. Translated, it gives CASGTELSYEQYF.

Only a few counts were recorded for this clonotype. The chain uses TRBV12-3 or TRBV12-4 and TRBJ2-3, with 11 bases lining up with TRBD2. CDR3 size: 16 residues. After removal of 3 bases from V and 0 bases from J, the junction contained 2 bases not matched to a gene. The CDR3 region has the DNA TGTGCCAGCAGTTTCTTAGCGGGAGGGAGCACAGATACGCAGTATTTT. This sequence encodes CASSFLAGGSTDTQYF.

The V and J genes are TRBV9 and TRBJ2-7, with D unclear. The CDR3 has 14 residues. The germline CDR1 and CDR2 sequences are SGDLS and YYNGEE. The germline V and J ends were trimmed by 4 bases and 2 bases, with 13 bases remaining between them. CDR3 loop: CASSPREHAYEQYF. The CDR3 DNA reads TGTGCCAGCAGCCCCCGAGAACACGCCTACGAGCAGTACTTC.

This clonotype was found a few times. The chain recombines TRBV12-5 with TRBJ2-5, with 12 positions matching TRBD2. Losses at the gene ends were 0 bases for V and 1 base for J; bases not matched to a gene: 3. This CDR3 is built from 17 residues. Germline lookup yields CDR1 LGHNT and CDR2 FRNRAP. CDR3 residues: CASGLVRGLAGQETQYF. CDR3 in DNA: TGTGCTAGTGGTTTGGTTAGGGGACTAGCGGGCCAAGAGACCCAGTACTTC.

This clonotype was recorded at least ten times. The genes are TRBV7-3 and TRBJ1-1, with D possibly matching TRBD1 (6 bases). The CDR3 runs to 13 residues. Trimming removed 4 bases from V and 5 bases from J, with 11 bases in between. Germline V lookup: CDR1 SGHTA, CDR2 FQGTGA. The CDR3 sequence: CASSSGQITEAFF. CDR3 sequence (DNA): TGTGCCAGCAGCTCCGGACAGATAACTGAAGCTTTCTTT.

In DNA, the CDR3 is TGTGCCAGCAGTCCCCCTCTGGGCCGGGACAGTGGGGAGACCCAGTACTTC. As protein: CASSPPLGRDSGETQYF. The J gene is TRBJ2-5, the V gene TRBV12-3 or TRBV12-4; 7 positions match TRBD1. Unmatched junction bases numbered 17, after V lost 5 bases and J lost 5 bases. The CDR3 extends over 17 amino acids.

The chain recombines TRBV20-1 with TRBJ2-1; D may match TRBD1 or TRBD2 (5 bases each). Trimming took off 0 bases at V and 0 bases at J, with 18 bases between the two ends. CDR3 size: 18 residues. Germline V gives CDR1 DFQATT, CDR2 SNEGSKA (reference sequence). For the CDR3, the DNA is TGCAGTGCTAGAGATCTCGCGTCGGGACCCGGCTCCTACAATGAGCAGTTCTTC. Its protein is CSARDLASGPGSYNEQFF.

In its sample, this clonotype was seen a few times. The chain joins TRBV7-9 to TRBJ1-1; D gene uncertain. CDR1 is SEHNR and CDR2 is FQNEAQ in the germline V gene (reference sequence). The CDR3 sequence is 11 residues long. V lost 1 base and J 10 bases, leaving 7 bases between the germline ends. The CDR3 protein is CASSLEGRAFF. CDR3 nucleotide sequence: TGTGCCAGCAGCTTAGAAGGGCGAGCTTTCTTT.

The chain joins TRBV7-6 to TRBJ1-2; unclear D gene. The V gene's germline CDR1 is SGHVS and CDR2 FNYEAQ. Between the trimmed V and J ends, which lost 3 bases and 5 bases, there was a span of 19 bases. This CDR3 is built from 16 residues. The CDR3 nucleotides read TGTGCCAGCAGCTTGTCACCTCCGGGGATGGGGTATGGCTACACCTTC. Translation: CASSLSPPGMGYGYTF.